The rows below give T cell receptor beta chains drawn from one sample of a study of CD8 T cells in ankylosing spondylitis. TCRdb analysed the 5' RACE reads with MiXCR anew, one entry per CDR3 protein. The sample lists 85,000 to 100,000 distinct CDR3 sequences; about 8.3% were seen once. Sequenced: blood, either unsorted or a sorted T cell fraction (not recorded which). These receptor sequences come from a male donor with ankylosing spondylitis or in good health (not recorded which). CDR3s include the opening cysteine and the closing phenylalanine or tryptophan. The order of the fields is clone size, V gene, D gene, CDR3 protein. D genes are given only for firm matches. Only part of the rows carry a size: once, few, many, or a class if the clone is expanded.

many | TRBV7-2 | . | CASSFIGSSYEQYF
many | TRBV10-3 | . | CAITGQARNYGYTF
many | TRBV12-3/TRBV12-4 | . | CASRTPRGFKNIQYF
many | TRBV20-1 | . | CSARDLEAKNIQYF
many | TRBV7-2 | TRBD2 | CASSSLSGRVEYF
many | TRBV12-3/TRBV12-4 | TRBD1 | CASSFLDREGYTF
. | TRBV5-5 | TRBD1 | CASSLGPGGFSEAFF
few | TRBV2 | TRBD2 | CASSGTSGEQRSYNEQFF
many | TRBV19 | TRBD2 | CASSIGGSNTGELFF
. | TRBV15 | TRBD2 | CATSRPRLAEQFF
few | TRBV11-2 | . | CASSLVITSLAFQETQYF
many | TRBV11-2 | TRBD1 | CASSAGQGGLYGYTF
. | TRBV7-9 | . | CASSLNRENYNEQFF
many | TRBV6-1 | TRBD2 | CASRILAGVYNEQFF
many | TRBV7-2 | . | CASSRTRNTDTQYF
many | TRBV7-9 | TRBD2 | CASSLAGLAIGETQYF
many | TRBV4-3 | TRBD2 | CASSQSTSGRLYNEQFF
many | TRBV20-1 | TRBD2 | CSANSGRSSYEQYF
many | TRBV7-2 | . | CASSLGSSYNEQFF
many | TRBV3-1 | . | CASSPRYQGMSSYNEQFF
few | TRBV6-2/TRBV6-3 | TRBD2 | CASGGLAGLRTDTQYF
many | TRBV3-1 | TRBD2 | CASSQAVAGTGELFF
many | TRBV20-1 | TRBD2 | CSAATSGRGNEQFF
. | TRBV9 | TRBD1 | CASSVVGTGITGELFF
many | TRBV20-1 | TRBD1 | CSARDLDRVVDNSPLHF
many | TRBV20-1 | TRBD1 | CSATRTGNIGELFF
. | TRBV28 | TRBD2 | CASIGTMSSNEQFF
many | TRBV11-2 | TRBD2 | CASSLRTSSGREEETQYF
few | TRBV20-1 | . | CSARIPSGNTIYF
many | TRBV9 | . | CASSVSGGIYEQYF
many | TRBV29-1 | . | CSVGPRGSDEQYF
many | TRBV20-1 | . | CSARDNEKLFF
many | TRBV5-6 | . | CASSVDRQPQHF
many | TRBV7-6 | . | CASSPVLAPSTDTQYF
many | TRBV7-9 | . | CASSSGSGSSYNEQFF
few | TRBV20-1 | TRBD2 | CSAGGSAGPYNEQFF
many | TRBV2 | TRBD1 | CASRGQGMELFF
many | TRBV7-8 | TRBD2 | CASSSTSGRGNEQFF
. | TRBV20-1 | TRBD2 | CSARVVAGQETQYF
. | TRBV11-1 | . | CASSLEQVFNEQFF
. | TRBV12-3/TRBV12-4 | . | CASSFGQPVAGNEKLFF
many | TRBV5-1 | TRBD2 | CASSYEIGLAGGPPGNEQFF
many | TRBV21-1 | . | CASSKETGGGANVLTF
many | TRBV6-2/TRBV6-3 | . | CASSWDYSNQPQHF
many | TRBV27 | TRBD1 | CASSFSGTGGSLYPTGELFF
many | TRBV2 | TRBD1 | CASTLFPGGGTEAFF
. | TRBV27 | TRBD1 | CASSAPGQAVETQYF
many | TRBV15 | . | CATSRDPEFPGYTF
few | TRBV28 | . | CASGDYEQYF
many | TRBV12-3/TRBV12-4 | TRBD2 | CASILRASGTNEQFF
. | TRBV18 | . | CASSPQTGHTTEAFF
few | TRBV11-2 | . | CASSLVADYNEQFF
. | TRBV5-8 | TRBD2 | CASSFPLVGGQETQYF
. | TRBV4-2 | TRBD1 | CASSPRTGMTEAFF
. | TRBV2 | . | CASNGVGYNEQFF
. | TRBV4-2 | TRBD1 | CASSQVAPTGGTEAFF
. | TRBV12-3/TRBV12-4 | . | CASSSLDSRPGELFF
many | TRBV5-5 | . | CASSLDSRGTSKTQYF
many | TRBV7-8 | . | CASSLGVGMNTEAFF
many | TRBV10-3 | TRBD1 | CASRPRDRVGDTQYF